These 32 T cell receptor beta chains were sequenced from one sample in a study of OX40 agonist ivuxolimab in advanced cancers. Clones were read by immunoSEQ multiplex PCR, and TCRdb kept only the in-frame ones, dropping some. The sample includes around 100,000 clones, roughly nine tenths of them seen just once. The sample consisted of CD4+ or CD8+ T cells sorted from blood, taken in a trial of the OX40 agonist ivuxolimab. These TCRs come from an adult with an advanced solid tumor such as melanoma, head and neck, liver or kidney cancer.

This chain joins TRBV30 and TRBJ2-7; no clear D. The CDR3 is 11 residues long. The germline gives CDR1 GTSNPN, CDR2 SVGIG (reference sequence). Trimming shortened V by 1 base and J by 3 bases, and 4 bases separated the two germline ends. As DNA, the CDR3 is TGTGCCTGGAGTGGCAGCTACGAGCAGTACTTC. Translating it yields CAWSGSYEQYF. The entire variable domain, with the rest obtained from reference TRBV30 and TRBJ2-7, is as follows: SQTIHQWPATLVQPVGSPLSLECTVEGTSNPNLYWYRQAAGRGLQLLFYSVGIGQISSEVPQNLSASRPQDRQFILSSKKLLLSDSGFYLCAWSGSYEQYFGPGTRLTVT.

The chain joins TRBV5-1 to TRBJ1-1; no definite D call. The CDR3 is made up of 14 amino acids. Trimming took off 0 bases at V and 5 bases at J, with 11 bases between the two ends. Germline loops: CDR1 SGHRS, CDR2 YFSETQ. CDR3 amino acids: CASSLEGGRTEAFF. The CDR3 DNA reads TGCGCCAGCAGCTTGGAGGGAGGGAGGACTGAAGCTTTCTTT. Using reference TRBV5-1 and TRBJ1-1 for the parts outside the CDR3, the full variable domain is KAGVTQTPRYLIKTRGQQVTLSCSPISGHRSVSWYQQTPGQGLQFLFEYFSETQRNKGNFPGRFSGRQFSNSRSEMNVSTLELGDSALYLCASSLEGGRTEAFFGQGTRLTVV.

This chain uses TRBV15 with TRBJ1-2; D remains unclear. The CDR3 sequence is 17 residues long. Trimming pared 9 bases from V and 8 bases from J, leaving 31 bases between. The V gene's germline CDR1 is LNHNV and CDR2 YYDKDF (reference sequence). CDR3 coding DNA: TGTGCCACGAAAACCGACATTGGTCCCCACAAGTTCCCGGGCTACACCTTC. Encoded protein: CATKTDIGPHKFPGYTF.

The chain combines TRBV13 with TRBJ1-6; D is uncertain. This CDR3 spans 13 amino acids. Germline-derived CDR1 and CDR2 are PRHDT and FYEKMQ (reference sequence). Trimming left V 6 bases short and J 14 bases short, with 17 bases between. The CDR3 DNA is TGTGCCAGCAGTTCCGGACGGTCGCCCACCCTCCACTTT. Translating gives CASSSGRSPTLHF.

The gene calls are TRBV11-3 and TRBJ2-2, with D possibly called TRBD1 or TRBD2 (5 bases each). Between the trimmed V and J ends, which lost 4 bases and 0 bases, there was a span of 9 bases. CDR1 SGHNT and CDR2 YENEEA come from the germline V gene. CDR3 length: 15 residues. CDR3 loop: CASSYRGANTGELFF. CDR3 sequence (DNA): TGTGCCAGCAGCTACCGGGGCGCGAACACCGGGGAGCTGTTTTTT.

This chain joins TRBV4-3 and TRBJ2-7; D may match TRBD1 or TRBD2 (5 bases each). The CDR3 contains 16 residues. The germline gives CDR1 LGHNA, CDR2 YSLEER. V was pared by 3 bases and J by 5 bases, with 20 bases between. CDR3 protein: CASSQTGVGDLDEQYF. CDR3 DNA: TGCGCCAGCAGCCAGACTGGCGTTGGGGACCTGGACGAGCAGTACTTC.

The chain links TRBV5-1 to TRBJ2-2; 10 bases map to TRBD1. Germline CDR1 reads SGHRS; CDR2 reads YFSETQ. This CDR3 has 17 amino acids. The junction had 5 bases not matched to a gene; V was cut back by 0 bases and J by 3 bases. DNA for the CDR3: TGCGCCAGCAGCTTGGGTTATGGGACAGGGGACACCGGGGAGCTGTTTTTT. As protein: CASSLGYGTGDTGELFF.

This sequence joins TRBV6-4 and TRBJ2-1, with a tentative D call TRBD1 (5 bases). The V gene lost 3 bases and the J gene lost 7 bases, with 10 bases spanning the gap. From germline, CDR1 is MRHNA and CDR2 SNTAGT. The CDR3 length is 13 residues. The CDR3: CASSEFRGNEQFF. DNA for the CDR3: TGTGCCAGCAGTGAGTTTAGGGGTAATGAGCAGTTCTTC.

The chain recombines TRBV5-4 with TRBJ2-5; 8 bases line up with TRBD2. This CDR3 region has 15 residues. Per germline, CDR1 SGHNT and CDR2 YYREEE (reference sequence). V lost 4 bases, J lost 1 base, and 6 bases stayed unmatched. The CDR3 spells CASSRYTSGQETQYF. Here the CDR3 DNA reads TGTGCCAGCAGCCGTTATACTAGCGGCCAAGAGACCCAGTACTTC.

This chain joins TRBV7-8 and TRBJ2-2; D is ambiguous. This CDR3 comprises 12 residues. Germline CDR1 is SGHVS and CDR2 is FQNEAQ. V shed 4 bases and J shed 6 bases, with 6 bases lying between them. The CDR3 DNA sequence: TGTGCCAGCAGCTATCCGGCCGGGGAGCTGTTTTTT. It is translated as CASSYPAGELFF.

The chain carries TRBV12-2 and TRBJ2-7; TRBD2 is the table's D call and was not checked against the DNA. TRBV12-2 is deemed a pseudogene. The CDR3 is 15 residues long. The chain's CDR3 is CASRLVSVPLYEQYF. In nucleotides, the CDR3 is TGTGCAAGTCGCTTAGTCTCGGTCCCGCTCTACGAGCAGTACTTC.

The J gene is TRBJ2-7, the V gene TRBV29-1, with 7 nucleotides matching TRBD1. V lost 6 bases to trimming and J lost 3 bases; unmatched junction nucleotides: 5. CDR1 is SQVTM and CDR2 is ANQGSEA in the germline V gene. This CDR3 spans 12 amino acids. In DNA form, the CDR3 reads TGCAGCGTGGGGACAGAGCTCTACGAGCAGTACTTC. Its translation: CSVGTELYEQYF.

This CDR3 is CASSLGSGGLGTEAFF. The CDR3 DNA follows: TGTGCCAGCAGCTTAGGATCGGGAGGGTTGGGCACTGAAGCTTTCTTT. The chain couples TRBV7-2 to TRBJ1-1; D is undetermined. The CDR3 is made up of 16 amino acids. Germline CDR1 reads SGHTA; CDR2 reads FQGNSA. Between the trimmed V and J ends, which lost 1 base and 4 bases, there was a span of 16 bases.

The V gene is TRBV19, the J gene TRBJ2-3, with TRBD2 identical over 12 bases. The CDR3 length is 15 residues. Germline CDR1 reads LNHDA; CDR2 reads SQIVND (reference sequence). Trimming cost V 5 bases and J 6 bases; bases outside gene matches: 6. CDR3 amino acids: CASSSPTSGSDTQYF. DNA for the CDR3: TGTGCCAGTAGTTCCCCGACTAGCGGGAGTGATACGCAGTATTTT.

This rearrangement joins TRBV28 to TRBJ2-7; TRBD2 matches at 7 bases. Unmatched junction bases numbered 5, after V lost 6 bases and J lost 0 bases. Looked up from germline, CDR1 is MDHEN and CDR2 is SYDVKM. The CDR3 contains 14 residues. CDR3 amino acids: CASSPAGNSYEQYF. The CDR3, as DNA: TGTGCCAGCAGCCCAGCGGGGAACTCCTACGAGCAGTACTTC.

The chain uses TRBV10-3 and TRBJ1-2, with a weak D call TRBD1 (5 bases). Per the germline V gene, CDR1 is ENHRY and CDR2 is SYGVKD. V was trimmed by 7 bases and J by 0 bases, leaving 18 bases between them. This CDR3 is 16 amino acids long. The CDR3 DNA sequence: TGTGCCATCACCGAAAAGCTGCAGGGACCTAACTATGGCTACACCTTC. Translated, it gives CAITEKLQGPNYGYTF.

V usage is TRBV6-4 and J usage is TRBJ2-3, with unresolved D. Trimming removed 4 bases at V and 4 bases at J, with 9 bases between. CDR1 and CDR2 from the germline V gene are MRHNA and SNTAGT. This CDR3 has 13 residues. The CDR3 region is CASSAERSDTQYF. CDR3 coding DNA: TGTGCCAGCAGTGCGGAACGATCAGATACGCAGTATTTT.

The rearrangement links TRBV4-3 to TRBJ2-2; TRBD1 matches at 7 bases. From germline, CDR1 is LGHNA and CDR2 YSLEER. With 2 bases clipped from V and 4 bases from J, the junction kept 10 bases outside the gene matches. The CDR3 extends over 17 amino acids. This CDR3 is CASSQQMRGGGTGELFF. CDR3 nucleotide sequence: TGCGCCAGCAGCCAACAGATGAGAGGGGGCGGCACCGGGGAGCTGTTTTTT.

The gene calls are TRBV19 and TRBJ1-1; D is unclear. Trimming shortened V by 1 base and J by 4 bases, and 7 bases separated the two germline ends. Germline V gene data show CDR1 as LNHDA and CDR2 as SQIVND (reference sequence). The CDR3 is 13 residues long. The CDR3 nucleotides are TGTGCCAGTAGTATAGGGCCAGCCACTGAAGCTTTCTTT. Encoded protein: CASSIGPATEAFF. The whole variable domain, remainder taken from reference TRBV19 and TRBJ1-1, is DGGITQSPKYLFRKEGQNVTLSCEQNLNHDAMYWYRQDPGQGLRLIYYSQIVNDFQKGDIAEGYSVSREKKESFPLTVTSAQKNPTAFYLCASSIGPATEAFFGQGTRLTVV.

This rearrangement joins TRBV7-9 to TRBJ2-3; TRBD2 matches at 16 bases. Germline V gives CDR1 SEHNR, CDR2 FQNEAQ (reference sequence). The V segment lost 6 bases and the J segment 3 bases; nucleotides outside the gene matches: 9. The CDR3 runs to 18 residues. CDR3 nucleotides: TGTGCCAGCAGTCTAATGGGACTAGCGGGGGGGATTACAGATACGCAGTATTTT. Translating it yields CASSLMGLAGGITDTQYF.

The rearrangement uses TRBV7-9 and TRBJ2-1; D remains unclear. Germline V gives CDR1 SEHNR, CDR2 FQNEAQ (reference sequence). The ends were cut back, 5 bases at V and 6 bases at J, with 23 bases in the middle. The CDR3 spans 17 residues. The chain's CDR3 is CASSGKLRQGIGNEQFF. Here the CDR3 DNA reads TGTGCCAGCAGCGGAAAACTGCGACAAGGGATCGGCAATGAGCAGTTCTTC. The full variable domain, completed using reference TRBV7-9 and TRBJ2-1, is DTGVSQNPRHKITKRGQNVTFRCDPISEHNRLYWYRQTLGQGPEFLTYFQNEAQLEKSRLLSDRFSAERPKGSFSTLEIQRTEQGDSAMYLCASSGKLRQGIGNEQFFGPGTRLTVL.

The chain couples TRBV5-1 to TRBJ2-5; D not certain. V was pared by 3 bases and J by 4 bases, with 7 bases between. This CDR3 has 12 amino acids. Germline V gene lookup returns CDR1 SGHRS and CDR2 YFSETQ. Written as DNA, the CDR3 is TGCGCCAGCAGCTATGTCGGAGAGACCCAGTACTTC. Its translation: CASSYVGETQYF.

The chain links TRBV5-1 to TRBJ2-5; TRBD2 aligns across 9 bases. Looked up from germline, CDR1 is SGHRS and CDR2 is YFSETQ. The V gene end was trimmed by 0 bases and the J gene end by 5 bases; junction bases not matched to a gene: 8. The CDR3 sequence is 16 residues long. The CDR3 is CASSLATREGQETQYF. The CDR3 bases are TGCGCCAGCAGCTTGGCCACGCGGGAGGGCCAGGAGACCCAGTACTTC.

The chain uses TRBV7-9 and TRBJ1-1; D remains unclear. In germline, CDR1 is SEHNR, CDR2 FQNEAQ (reference sequence). This CDR3 is 15 amino acids long. Deletions cut 5 bases from V and 7 bases from J, with 20 bases between. For the CDR3, the DNA is TGTGCCAGCAGCCTAACTCTCAGCTGGGGAGGTGAAGCTTTCTTT. Protein sequence: CASSLTLSWGGEAFF. Filled out from reference TRBV7-9 and TRBJ1-1, the complete variable domain reads DTGVSQNPRHKITKRGQNVTFRCDPISEHNRLYWYRQTLGQGPEFLTYFQNEAQLEKSRLLSDRFSAERPKGSFSTLEIQRTEQGDSAMYLCASSLTLSWGGEAFFGQGTRLTVV.

This chain connects TRBV4-2 to TRBJ2-7, with TRBD1 matching 9 bases. The V segment lost 4 bases and the J segment 4 bases; nucleotides outside the gene matches: 8. CDR1 LGHNA and CDR2 YNFKEQ come from the germline V gene. The CDR3 contains 15 residues. This CDR3 reads CASSRTGASSYEQYF. CDR3 in DNA: TGTGCCAGCAGCCGGACAGGGGCCTCGTCGTACGAGCAGTACTTC.

V is TRBV29-1 and J is TRBJ1-1; TRBD1 aligns across 9 bases. V gave up 5 bases and J gave up 5 bases; unmatched junction bases: 6. Germline V gene lookup returns CDR1 SQVTM and CDR2 ANQGSEA. There are 13 residues in the CDR3. For the CDR3, the DNA is TGCAGCGTTTGGGACAGGGAAGCGACTGAAGCTTTCTTT. Encoded protein: CSVWDREATEAFF.

The chain employs TRBV6-4 and TRBJ2-3, with 7 nucleotides matching TRBD1. Germline CDR1 is MRHNA and CDR2 is SNTAGT. There are 13 residues in the CDR3. The junction had 2 bases not matched to a gene; V was cut back by 5 bases and J by 3 bases. CDR3 loop: CASSQTGTDTQYF. CDR3 coding DNA: TGTGCCAGCAGTCAGACAGGGACAGATACGCAGTATTTT.

The chain uses TRBV27 and TRBJ2-1, with 8 bases identical to TRBD2. J lost 0 bases, V lost 4 bases, and 11 bases had no gene match. The CDR3 extends over 18 amino acids. Per germline, CDR1 MNHEY and CDR2 SMNVEV (reference sequence). This CDR3 reads CASSSISTGTSSYNEQFF. DNA of the CDR3: TGTGCCAGCAGTTCGATTTCGACCGGGACTAGCTCCTACAATGAGCAGTTCTTC.

The chain links TRBV19 to TRBJ2-5; D possibly corresponds to TRBD2 (5 bases). V dropped 3 bases and J dropped 2 bases, with 10 bases sitting between them. This CDR3 has 14 amino acids. Per germline, CDR1 LNHDA and CDR2 SQIVND (reference sequence). The DNA of the CDR3 is TGTGCCAGTAGTATGGAGAGGGAGCAAGAGACCCAGTACTTC. Translation gives CASSMEREQETQYF.

This clone occurred a few times. This sequence joins TRBV28 and TRBJ2-3, with TRBD2 matching over 8 bases. The CDR3 loop spans 15 amino acids. Trimming cost V 4 bases and J 4 bases; bases outside gene matches: 7. CDR1 is MDHEN, CDR2 SYDVKM, per germline. The CDR3 nucleotides are TGTGCCAGCAGTTACCCCGCGGGGGGTCCAGATACGCAGTATTTT. Amino acids: CASSYPAGGPDTQYF.

Turning to this clone: Other DNA sequences in this specimen translate into the identical CDR3. The J gene is TRBJ1-6, the V gene TRBV30; tentative D call: TRBD1 (6 bases). Germline-derived CDR1 and CDR2 are GTSNPN and SVGIG (reference sequence). This CDR3 has 13 amino acids. Deletions cut 1 base from V and 7 bases from J, with 8 bases between. The CDR3 coding sequence is TGTGCCTGGAGTGAGGGGGGAAATTCACCCCTCCACTTT. Translating it yields CAWSEGGNSPLHF.

CDR3: CASSIGRYDTEAFF. DNA of the CDR3: TGTGCCAGTAGCATCGGACGATACGACACTGAAGCTTTCTTT. The V call is TRBV19, the J call TRBJ1-1; no reliable D call. The germline gives CDR1 LNHDA, CDR2 SQIVND (reference sequence). The CDR3 loop spans 14 amino acids. The V gene lost 6 bases and the J gene lost 3 bases, with 14 bases spanning the gap.